The sequence of this TCR beta chain was determined in a study of blood T cell repertoires in COVID-19. As for the study in general: Sites across the United States, Italy and Spain contributed samples from acute and convalescent COVID-19. From T cells, B-cell-depleted T cells, or PBMCs came the material, which was cDNA or gDNA.

Original data processing: Reference gene primer amplification gave nucleated cell count estimates. The protocol was immunoSEQ multiplex PCR, while the TCRdb copy is restricted to in-frame clones and leaves out a portion. Clone size and the V and J calls come from that table; the DNA yielded D and trimming. The sample consists of around 200,000 clones, approximately 84% of them appearing once. Trimming at V came to 6 bases and at J to 2 bases, leaving 7 bases not matched to a gene. Germline V gives CDR1 MDHEN, CDR2 SYDVKM. The CDR3 has 15 residues. The sample was peripheral blood. The clonotype originates from an elderly woman with acute or convalescent COVID-19. This sequence joins TRBV28 and TRBJ2-3; 8 nucleotides agree with TRBD1. CDR3: CASRQRDRNTDTQYF. The DNA of the CDR3 is TGTGCCAGCAGACAACGGGACAGGAACACAGATACGCAGTATTTT.